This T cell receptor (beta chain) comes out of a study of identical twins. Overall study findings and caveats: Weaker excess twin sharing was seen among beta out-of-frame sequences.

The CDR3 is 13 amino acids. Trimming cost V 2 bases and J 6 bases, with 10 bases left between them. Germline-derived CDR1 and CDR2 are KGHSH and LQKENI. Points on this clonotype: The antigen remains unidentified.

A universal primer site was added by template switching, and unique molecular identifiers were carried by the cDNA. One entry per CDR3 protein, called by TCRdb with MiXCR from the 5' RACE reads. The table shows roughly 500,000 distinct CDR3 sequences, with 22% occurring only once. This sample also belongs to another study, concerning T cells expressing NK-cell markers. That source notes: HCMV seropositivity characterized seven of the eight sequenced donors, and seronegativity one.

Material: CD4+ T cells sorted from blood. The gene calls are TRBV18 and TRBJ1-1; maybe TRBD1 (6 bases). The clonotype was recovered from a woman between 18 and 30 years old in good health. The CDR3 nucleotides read TGTGCCAGCTCACCATGGTCAGGGGCTGAAGCTTTCTTT. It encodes CASSPWSGAEAFF.